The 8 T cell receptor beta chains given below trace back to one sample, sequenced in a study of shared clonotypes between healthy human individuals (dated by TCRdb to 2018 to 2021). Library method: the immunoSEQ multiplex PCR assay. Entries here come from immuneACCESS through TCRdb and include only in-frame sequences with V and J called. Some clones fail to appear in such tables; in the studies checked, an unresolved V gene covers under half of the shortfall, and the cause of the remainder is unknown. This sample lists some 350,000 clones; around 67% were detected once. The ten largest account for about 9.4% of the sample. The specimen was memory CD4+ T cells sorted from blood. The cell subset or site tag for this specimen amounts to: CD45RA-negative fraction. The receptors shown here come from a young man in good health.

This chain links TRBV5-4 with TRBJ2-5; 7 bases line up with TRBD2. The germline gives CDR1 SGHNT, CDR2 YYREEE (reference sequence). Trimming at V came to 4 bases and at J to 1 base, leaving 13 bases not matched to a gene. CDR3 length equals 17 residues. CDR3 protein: CASSPPRLALAQETQYF. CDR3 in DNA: TGTGCCAGCAGCCCACCCCGACTAGCTCTTGCCCAAGAGACCCAGTACTTC. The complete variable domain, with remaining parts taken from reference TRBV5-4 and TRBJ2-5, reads ETGVTQSPTHLIKTRGQQVTLRCSSQSGHNTVSWYQQALGQGPQFIFQYYREEENGRGNFPPRFSGLQFPNYSSELNVNALELDDSALYLCASSPPRLALAQETQYFGPGTRLLVL.

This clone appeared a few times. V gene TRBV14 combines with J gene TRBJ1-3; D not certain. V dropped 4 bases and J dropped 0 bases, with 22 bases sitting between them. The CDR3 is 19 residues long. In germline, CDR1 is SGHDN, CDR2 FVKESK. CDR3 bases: TGTGCCAGCAGCCCCCGGTATCCAGGACCTCGGTACTCTGGAAACACCATATATTTT. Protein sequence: CASSPRYPGPRYSGNTIYF.

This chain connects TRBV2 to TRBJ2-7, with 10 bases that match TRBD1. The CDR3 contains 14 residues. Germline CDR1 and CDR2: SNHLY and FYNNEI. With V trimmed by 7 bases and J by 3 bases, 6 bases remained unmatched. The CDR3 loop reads CASTRTGGFYEQYF. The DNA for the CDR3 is TGTGCCAGCACCAGGACAGGGGGATTCTACGAGCAGTACTTC.

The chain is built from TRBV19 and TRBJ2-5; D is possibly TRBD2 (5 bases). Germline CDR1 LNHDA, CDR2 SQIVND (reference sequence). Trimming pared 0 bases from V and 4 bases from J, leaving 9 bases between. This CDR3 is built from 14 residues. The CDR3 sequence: CASSIDGLGETQYF. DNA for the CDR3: TGTGCCAGTAGTATAGACGGACTGGGAGAGACCCAGTACTTC.

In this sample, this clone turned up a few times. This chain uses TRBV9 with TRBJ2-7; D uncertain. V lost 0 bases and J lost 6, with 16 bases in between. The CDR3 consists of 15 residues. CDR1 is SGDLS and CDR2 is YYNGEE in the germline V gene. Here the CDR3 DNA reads TGTGCCAGCAGCGTAGGAGATGACCTGACGGGCGAGCAGTACTTC. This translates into CASSVGDDLTGEQYF.

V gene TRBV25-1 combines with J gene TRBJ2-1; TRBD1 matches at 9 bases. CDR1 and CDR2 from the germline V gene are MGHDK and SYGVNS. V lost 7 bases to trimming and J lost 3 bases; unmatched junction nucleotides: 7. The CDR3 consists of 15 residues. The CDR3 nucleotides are TGTGCCAGCACTCCTACAGGGGGCGTCTACAATGAGCAGTTCTTC. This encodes CASTPTGGVYNEQFF.

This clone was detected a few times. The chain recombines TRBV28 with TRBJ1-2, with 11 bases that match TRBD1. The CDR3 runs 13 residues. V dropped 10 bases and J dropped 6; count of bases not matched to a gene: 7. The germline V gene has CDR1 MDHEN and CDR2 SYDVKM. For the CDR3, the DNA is TGTGCCACCCGGGACAGGGGGGCCGATGGCTACACCTTC. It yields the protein CATRDRGADGYTF.

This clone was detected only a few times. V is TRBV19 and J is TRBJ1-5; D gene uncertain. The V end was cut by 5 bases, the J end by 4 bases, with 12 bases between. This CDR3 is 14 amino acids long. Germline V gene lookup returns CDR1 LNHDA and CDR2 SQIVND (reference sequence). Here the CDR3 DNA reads TGTGCCAGTAGTTCAGGCCAAAATAATCAGCCCCAGCATTTT. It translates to CASSSGQNNQPQHF.